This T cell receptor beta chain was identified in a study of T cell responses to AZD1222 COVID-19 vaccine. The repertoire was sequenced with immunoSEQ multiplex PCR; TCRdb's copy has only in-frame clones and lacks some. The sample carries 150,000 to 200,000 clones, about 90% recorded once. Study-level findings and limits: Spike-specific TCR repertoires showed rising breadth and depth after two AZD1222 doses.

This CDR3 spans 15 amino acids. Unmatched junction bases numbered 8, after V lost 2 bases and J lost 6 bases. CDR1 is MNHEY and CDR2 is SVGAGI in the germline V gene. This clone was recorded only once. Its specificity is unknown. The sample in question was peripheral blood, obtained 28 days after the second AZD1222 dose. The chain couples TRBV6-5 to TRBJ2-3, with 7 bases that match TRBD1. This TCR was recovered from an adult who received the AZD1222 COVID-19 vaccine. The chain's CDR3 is CASSYSGQGVDTQYF. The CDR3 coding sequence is TGTGCCAGCAGTTACAGTGGGCAGGGGGTGGATACGCAGTATTTT.